A selection of T cell receptor beta chains follows, all from one sample in a study of blood T cells in healthy people across ages. TCRdb independently ran MiXCR on the 5' RACE reads; one entry per CDR3 protein. The sample has over a million distinct CDR3 sequences, approximately 63% seen once. Sequenced sample: blood. Source of these receptors: a man between 18 and 35 years old in good health. Each CDR3 is given with its conserved first and last residue. A D gene is named only where the DNA matches it firmly. Rows may omit the clone size; those that give it use once, few, many or a size class.

clone_size	d_call	v_call	j_call	cdr3_nt	cdr3_aa
NA	NA	TRBV6-2/TRBV6-3	TRBJ1-1	TGTGCCAGCACCCACCCGGCGGCGAACACTGAAGCTTTCTTT	CASTHPAANTEAFF
few	TRBD2	TRBV29-1	TRBJ2-1	TGCAGCGTGGGGGACTACCCGGGGAATGAGCAGTTCTTC	CSVGDYPGNEQFF
NA	TRBD2	TRBV29-1	TRBJ2-1	TGCAGCGTGCGGGAGACCACGAGCAATGAGCAGTTCTTC	CSVRETTSNEQFF
NA	TRBD2	TRBV9	TRBJ2-1	TGTGCCAGCAGCATCGGGACTAGCGGCCCCGATGAGCAGTTCTTC	CASSIGTSGPDEQFF
once	NA	TRBV5-1	TRBJ2-4	TGCGCCAGCAGCTTGGGCGTCTTAAACATTCAGTACTTC	CASSLGVLNIQYF
few	NA	TRBV27	TRBJ1-2	TGTGCCAGCAGTTTATCACCTAGGGTTGGCTACACCTTC	CASSLSPRVGYTF
NA	NA	TRBV29-1	TRBJ2-1	TGCAGCTCCTTCGGCGGCCTCAATGAGCAGTTCTTC	CSSFGGLNEQFF
NA	TRBD2	TRBV10-3	TRBJ2-7	TGTGCCATCAGTGAGTCCGCGGGAGCGGGACTCTACGAGCAGTACTTC	CAISESAGAGLYEQYF
NA	NA	TRBV20-1	TRBJ1-6	TGCAGTGCGAAACCGGGACGCGTTTCCTCACCCCTCCACTTT	CSAKPGRVSSPLHF
NA	NA	TRBV20-1	TRBJ2-7	TGCAGTGCTTTGGGCGTGGGTAACTCCTACGAGCAGTACTTC	CSALGVGNSYEQYF
NA	NA	TRBV12-3/TRBV12-4	TRBJ2-1	TGTGCCAGCAACCCCGGGACCACGTACAATGAGCAGTTCTTC	CASNPGTTYNEQFF
NA	NA	TRBV20-1	TRBJ2-5	TGCAGTGGACGCAGGGGAGAGACCCAGTACTTC	CSGRRGETQYF
NA	NA	TRBV29-1	TRBJ1-3	TGCAGCGTAACGGACCGGGAGGCTGGAAACACCATATATTTT	CSVTDREAGNTIYF
NA	NA	TRBV24-1	TRBJ2-4	TGTGCCAAAACTGGGTGGCGTAACATTCAGTACTTC	CAKTGWRNIQYF
NA	NA	TRBV6-2/TRBV6-3	TRBJ2-1	TGTGCCAGCAGTTACCCTGCGGCCTACTCCTACAATGAGCAGTTCTTC	CASSYPAAYSYNEQFF
once	NA	TRBV6-1	TRBJ1-5	TGTGCCACCTCACGGGACATCTATCAGCCCCAGCATTTT	CATSRDIYQPQHF
NA	NA	TRBV20-1	TRBJ2-1	TGCAGTGCCAGCGTCCGTAGGGACAATGAGCAGTTCTTC	CSASVRRDNEQFF
once	TRBD2	TRBV7-2	TRBJ2-5	TGTGCTAGCAGCTTAGCCCGGGGTAGCGGGATACATGAGCAGTACTTC	CASSLARGSGIHEQYF
NA	NA	TRBV6-5	TRBJ2-5	TGTGCCAGCAGTTCAGGGGGACTCCAAGAGACCCAGTACTTC	CASSSGGLQETQYF
few	NA	TRBV4-3	TRBJ2-3	TGTGCCAGCAGCCAAGTAGGTTCAGATACGCAGTATTTT	CASSQVGSDTQYF
NA	NA	TRBV6-2/TRBV6-3	TRBJ1-1	TGTGCCAGTCGGAGCTGGACTGAAGCTTTCTTT	CASRSWTEAFF
NA	NA	TRBV29-1	TRBJ2-1	TGCAGCGTTGGAGGAGGGATCAGGTCCTACAATGAGCAGTTCTTC	CSVGGGIRSYNEQFF
NA	TRBD1	TRBV20-1	TRBJ1-5	TGCAGTGCTGTTAGGACAGGTGAAGGGAATCAGCCCCAGCATTTT	CSAVRTGEGNQPQHF
NA	TRBD1	TRBV10-3	TRBJ2-3	TGTGCCATCAGTGAGCCCGCAGGGGGTAGGGATACGCAGTATTTT	CAISEPAGGRDTQYF
few	NA	TRBV25-1	TRBJ1-4	TGTGCCAGCAGTGCTGAAAAACTGTTTTTT	CASSAEKLFF
NA	NA	TRBV3-1	TRBJ2-4	TGTGCCAGCAGCCAAGTAATGGGGGCGCCCCTAGCCAAAAACATTCAGTACTTC	CASSQVMGAPLAKNIQYF
once	TRBD1	TRBV10-3	TRBJ2-1	TGTGCCATCAGTGGAGGGGCCGGGACAGGCAGCTCCTACGAGCAGTTCTTC	CAISGGAGTGSSYEQFF
once	TRBD2	TRBV20-1	TRBJ2-5	TGCAGTGCTAGGCCCAGCGGGGCTTTGGAGACCCAGTACTTC	CSARPSGALETQYF
NA	NA	TRBV10-3	TRBJ1-6	TGTGCCATCAGTGTTCGGGACGGTGATTCACCCCTCCACTTT	CAISVRDGDSPLHF
NA	NA	TRBV5-1	TRBJ2-5	TGCGCCAGCAGCTGGAGAGACAGAGACCAAGAGACCCAGTACTTC	CASSWRDRDQETQYF
few	TRBD2	TRBV4-3	TRBJ2-5	TGCGCCAGCAGCCAGTTGTATGGGGGGGGATCGGATGAGACCCAGTACTTC	CASSQLYGGGSDETQYF
NA	NA	TRBV20-1	TRBJ1-6	TGCAGTGCCCCGGAGAGGGACATCTCCAATTCACCCCTCCACTTT	CSAPERDISNSPLHF
few	NA	TRBV5-1	TRBJ2-1	TGCGCCAGCAGTCCCCCGGAATTAAATGAGCAGTTCTTC	CASSPPELNEQFF
NA	NA	TRBV29-1	TRBJ2-7	TGCAGCGCTGTCATTGAGAACTACGAGCAGTACTTC	CSAVIENYEQYF
few	NA	TRBV7-9	TRBJ2-5	TGTGCCAGCAGACCAGGGGTCACGAACTCTTATGAAGAGACCCAGTACTTC	CASRPGVTNSYEETQYF
NA	NA	TRBV3-1	TRBJ2-5	TGTGCCAGCAGCCAAGGACAGCATGAGCGGTACTTC	CASSQGQHERYF
NA	TRBD1	TRBV7-9	TRBJ1-2	TGTGCCAGCAGCTTAGGACTCGGACAGGTGGGGAATGGCTACACCTTC	CASSLGLGQVGNGYTF
few	NA	TRBV4-1	TRBJ2-7	TGCGCCAGCAGCCAAGATTCCGGGCTATACGAGCAGTACTTC	CASSQDSGLYEQYF
once	TRBD2	TRBV29-1	TRBJ2-7	TGCAGCGTTGTAGCGGGGAAGATCGAGCAGTACTTC	CSVVAGKIEQYF
NA	NA	TRBV6-5	TRBJ1-2	TGTGCCAGCAGTTACTCCCTACAGGGATCCAACTATGGCTACACCTTC	CASSYSLQGSNYGYTF
few	TRBD2	TRBV4-2	TRBJ2-1	TGTGCCAGCAGCCATCCCGGGACTAGATCCAATGAGCAGTTCTTC	CASSHPGTRSNEQFF
few	NA	TRBV20-1	TRBJ2-1	TGCAGTGCTAATGACCTAGCGAGCTCCTACAATGAGCAGTTCTTC	CSANDLASSYNEQFF
NA	TRBD1	TRBV6-2/TRBV6-3	TRBJ1-6	TGTGCCAGCAGTTACCCAGGGACAGACTATAATTCACCCCTCCACTTT	CASSYPGTDYNSPLHF
NA	TRBD1	TRBV4-2	TRBJ2-5	TGTGCCAGCAGCCGACCGGGACAGGGGGCCTTCAATGAGCAGTACTTC	CASSRPGQGAFNEQYF
NA	NA	TRBV6-2/TRBV6-3	TRBJ1-2	TGTGCCAGCAGCCGGGACCCTGCCTCCGACTATGGCTACACCTTC	CASSRDPASDYGYTF
few	TRBD1	TRBV4-3	TRBJ2-1	TGCGCCAGCAGCCAAGGTCAGGACAGGTTTTCCTACAATGAGCAGTTCTTC	CASSQGQDRFSYNEQFF
NA	NA	TRBV11-2	TRBJ2-7	TGTGCCAGCAGCTTAGCGCTACAGTCCTACGAGCAGTACTTC	CASSLALQSYEQYF
NA	NA	TRBV20-1	TRBJ1-2	TGCAGTGCTAGTGACGCGACGGGAGTTGGTGGCTACACCTTC	CSASDATGVGGYTF
NA	NA	TRBV28	TRBJ2-7	TGTGCCAGCAGTCTATCAGCCCTCGGGTACAGGAATAGCTCCTACGAGCAGTACTTC	CASSLSALGYRNSSYEQYF
NA	NA	TRBV6-6	TRBJ1-5	TGTGCCAGCAGTTACAAGGGTTTGGGCAATCAGCCCCAGCATTTT	CASSYKGLGNQPQHF
once	TRBD2	TRBV25-1	TRBJ2-7	TGTGCCAGCAGTGAATCCGTGAGCGGGAGGGCGCACGAGCAGTACTTC	CASSESVSGRAHEQYF
few	NA	TRBV5-1	TRBJ2-1	TGCGCCAGCAGCTTGGGGGTACTAGCCCGCTCCTACAATGAGCAGTTCTTC	CASSLGVLARSYNEQFF
NA	NA	TRBV6-1	TRBJ1-2	TGTGCCAGCGATCGGGGGGCTACTAACTATGGCTACACCTTC	CASDRGATNYGYTF
NA	NA	TRBV2	TRBJ2-1	TGTGCCAGCCGGGCTAGCAGAGTCAATGAGCAGTTCTTC	CASRASRVNEQFF
NA	NA	TRBV6-6	TRBJ2-3	TGTGCCAGCAGTCTAGGGTGGCGGTCCAGCACAGATACGCAGTATTTT	CASSLGWRSSTDTQYF